The 18 T cell receptor beta chains in this list originate from one sample, sequenced in a study of T cell responses to AZD1222 COVID-19 vaccine. Measured with immunoSEQ multiplex PCR; TCRdb has only the in-frame clones, and not every one. The repertoire includes 100,000 to 150,000 clones, about 93% of them detected once, and more than 4.5% sits in the top ten. Sequenced material: peripheral blood, taken on day 0 of AZD1222 vaccination. These receptor sequences come from an adult in good health.

The J gene is TRBJ2-7, the V gene TRBV29-1; perhaps TRBD2 as D (7 bases). The CDR3 sequence is 13 residues long. V lost 5 bases, J lost 1 base, and 12 bases lay in between. Germline V gives CDR1 SQVTM, CDR2 ANQGSEA. CDR3 DNA: TGCAGCGTTAGGGGGGGCGAATCCTACGAGCAGTACTTC. Protein: CSVRGGESYEQYF.

The rearrangement joins TRBV19 to TRBJ1-4, with 9 bases lining up with TRBD1. The V gene end was trimmed by 6 bases and the J gene end by 0 bases; junction bases not matched to a gene: 8. The CDR3 is made up of 17 amino acids. Per germline, CDR1 LNHDA and CDR2 SQIVND (reference sequence). CDR3 residues: CASRPGQGRTTNEKLFF. Here the CDR3 DNA reads TGTGCCAGTAGACCGGGACAGGGTAGGACAACTAATGAAAAACTGTTTTTT.

This rearrangement joins TRBV30 to TRBJ1-2, with D maybe TRBD1 (6 bases). V shed 3 bases and J shed 4 bases, with 12 bases lying between them. Looked up from germline, CDR1 is GTSNPN and CDR2 is SVGIG (reference sequence). The CDR3 spans 13 residues. The CDR3 region has the DNA TGTGCCTGGAGACAACCGGGGGCCTATGGCTACACCTTC. This sequence encodes CAWRQPGAYGYTF.

This chain uses TRBV19 with TRBJ1-2; the match to TRBD1 covers 8 bases. This CDR3 contains 16 residues. Germline V gene sequence: CDR1 LNHDA, CDR2 SQIVND (reference sequence). The trim removed 5 bases at V and 4 bases at J, leaving 12 bases unmatched. The chain's CDR3 is CASSATRDRSFYGYTF. For the CDR3, the DNA is TGTGCCAGTAGTGCGACTCGGGACAGGAGCTTCTATGGCTACACCTTC.

V and J are TRBV10-3 and TRBJ2-1; 7 positions match TRBD1. CDR1 ENHRY and CDR2 SYGVKD come from the germline V gene. This CDR3 region has 13 residues. J gave up 9 bases and V 4 bases, and 6 bases lay outside the gene matches. The CDR3 loop reads CAISVGQVTEQFF. The CDR3 nucleotides read TGTGCCATCAGTGTAGGACAGGTCACTGAGCAGTTCTTC.

This CDR3 is CASSRTVGSYNEQFF. CDR3 DNA sequence: TGTGCCAGCAGTCGGACCGTCGGCTCCTACAATGAGCAGTTCTTC. The rearrangement uses TRBV6-5 and TRBJ2-1; D not certain. V lost 5 bases to trimming and J lost 0 bases, with 11 bases between them. Germline V gene data show CDR1 as MNHEY and CDR2 as SVGAGI. The CDR3 covers 15 residues.

The V and J genes are TRBV5-5 and TRBJ2-5; a weak D match, TRBD1 (5 bases). V shed 0 bases and J shed 4 bases, with 10 bases lying between them. The CDR3 runs 14 residues. The germline gives CDR1 SGHKS, CDR2 YYEKEE (reference sequence). CDR3 nucleotides: TGTGCCAGCAGCTTGGCAGGGTACGGAGAGACCCAGTACTTC. It is translated as CASSLAGYGETQYF.

The V and J genes are TRBV7-2 and TRBJ1-5; D unresolved. The V end lost 2 bases, the J end lost 6 bases, and 14 bases lay between the germline ends. CDR3 length: 15 residues. Germline-derived CDR1 and CDR2 are SGHTA and FQGNSA. This CDR3 is CASSLMAAAAQPQHF. CDR3 nucleotide sequence: TGTGCCAGCAGCTTAATGGCAGCCGCGGCTCAGCCCCAGCATTTT.

J is TRBJ1-1 and V is TRBV21-1; TRBD1 is the table's D call and was not checked against the DNA. TRBV21-1 is a recognized pseudogene. This CDR3 spans 15 amino acids. The CDR3 coding sequence is TGTGCCAGCAGCAAAGAACGGACACTCAACACTGAAGCTTTCTTT. Protein: CASSKERTLNTEAFF.

The DNA of the CDR3 is TGTGCCAGCAGTATGGGACCTGGCTACACCTTC. Translated: CASSMGPGYTF. The V and J genes are TRBV6-5 and TRBJ1-2, with D possibly being TRBD1 (5 bases). Germline lookup yields CDR1 MNHEY and CDR2 SVGAGI. This CDR3 contains 11 residues. V lost 5 bases and J 7 bases, leaving 8 bases between the germline ends.

This CDR3 reads CASSLAGRGQGFMNTEAFF. The CDR3 bases are TGCGCCAGCAGCTTGGCCGGGAGGGGACAGGGGTTTATGAACACTGAAGCTTTCTTT. J is TRBJ1-1 and V is TRBV5-1, with 10 bases that match TRBD1. The ends lost 0 bases at V and 0 bases at J; junction bases unmatched: 11. Per the germline V gene, CDR1 is SGHRS and CDR2 is YFSETQ. This CDR3 comprises 19 residues.

The gene calls are TRBV2 and TRBJ2-1; D assignment may be TRBD1 or TRBD2 (6 bases each). Per the germline V gene, CDR1 is SNHLY and CDR2 is FYNNEI. The germline V and J ends were trimmed by 7 bases and 6 bases, with 22 bases remaining between them. This CDR3 contains 16 residues. Here the CDR3 DNA reads TGTGCCAGCATCCCCGGGGGCTCGCCTAACGGCAATGAGCAGTTCTTC. It encodes CASIPGGSPNGNEQFF. Combining the CDR3 with reference TRBV2 and TRBJ2-1 gives the whole variable domain EPEVTQTPSHQVTQMGQEVILRCVPISNHLYFYWYRQILGQKVEFLVSFYNNEISEKSEIFDDQFSVERPDGSNFTLKIRSTKLEDSAMYFCASIPGGSPNGNEQFFGPGTRLTVL.

This clone showed up just a few times. The rearrangement uses TRBV19 and TRBJ2-1; TRBD1 matches 7 bases. The ends lost 3 bases at V and 6 bases at J; junction bases unmatched: 8. Germline CDR1 reads LNHDA; CDR2 reads SQIVND (reference sequence). CDR3 size: 15 residues. CDR3 nucleotide sequence: TGTGCCAGTAGTATCCTAACCGGGACAGTCAATGAGCAGTTCTTC. This gives the protein CASSILTGTVNEQFF.

The chain joins TRBV25-1 to TRBJ2-3, with 9 nucleotides matching TRBD2. Germline lookup yields CDR1 MGHDK and CDR2 SYGVNS. CDR3 size: 15 residues. With 2 bases clipped from V and 4 bases from J, the junction kept 4 bases outside the gene matches. CDR3 sequence reads: CASSEAGGGADTQYF. The CDR3, as DNA: TGTGCCAGCAGTGAAGCTGGCGGGGGGGCAGATACGCAGTATTTT.

The chain is built from TRBV19 and TRBJ1-2, with D unresolved. Germline CDR1 is LNHDA and CDR2 is SQIVND (reference sequence). V lost 11 bases, J lost 6 bases, and 25 bases lay in between. CDR3 length: 15 residues. The DNA of the CDR3 is TGTGCCTTTGTGGCTTGGGTTAAGGCCTGGAATGGCTACACCTTC. Translated: CAFVAWVKAWNGYTF. Looking up the rest from reference TRBV19 and TRBJ1-2 gives the full variable domain: DGGITQSPKYLFRKEGQNVTLSCEQNLNHDAMYWYRQDPGQGLRLIYYSQIVNDFQKGDIAEGYSVSREKKESFPLTVTSAQKNPTAFYLCAFVAWVKAWNGYTFGSGTRLTVV.

This clone has just a few counts. This chain uses TRBV19 with TRBJ2-5; 7 nucleotides agree with TRBD2. This CDR3 comprises 14 residues. The germline V gene has CDR1 LNHDA and CDR2 SQIVND (reference sequence). J lost 7 bases, V lost 6 bases, and 11 bases had no gene match. This CDR3 reads CASRIRGGGTTQYF. The CDR3 DNA reads as TGTGCCAGTAGGATACGCGGGGGTGGGACGACCCAGTACTTC.

J is TRBJ1-5 and V is TRBV3-1 (or the pseudogene TRBV3-2); D might be TRBD1 (5 bases). The CDR3 has 13 amino acids. Germline-derived CDR1 and CDR2 are LGHDT and YNNKEL (reference sequence). Trimming removed 0 bases at V and 9 bases at J, with 9 bases between. The CDR3 region is CASSQDPGTPQHF. In DNA form, the CDR3 reads TGTGCCAGCAGCCAAGACCCCGGGACGCCCCAGCATTTT.

The chain has TRBV18 and TRBJ1-5, with a possible D match to TRBD1 (5 bases). Per the germline V gene, CDR1 is KGHSH and CDR2 is LQKENI. The CDR3 runs 13 residues. Trimming shortened V by 5 bases and J by 6 bases, and 11 bases separated the two germline ends. CDR3 loop: CASSIQGSQPQHF. The CDR3 DNA sequence: TGTGCCAGCTCAATCCAGGGTAGTCAGCCCCAGCATTTT. The variable domain in full, with the rest retrieved from reference TRBV18 and TRBJ1-5, is NAGVMQNPRHLVRRRGQEARLRCSPMKGHSHVYWYRQLPEEGLKFMVYLQKENIIDESGMPKERFSAEFPKEGPSILRIQQVVRGDSAAYFCASSIQGSQPQHFGDGTRLSIL.